This T cell receptor (beta chain) was documented in a study of CD8+CD57+ T cells in acquired aplastic anemia. This clonotype has more than one count but fewer than ten. CDR3 and TCR beta VDJ profiling relied on genomic DNA as the template. TCRdb ran MiXCR on the reads and lists one entry per CDR3 protein. The sample has 200,000 to 300,000 distinct CDR3 sequences, roughly 80% seen once. Germline lookup yields CDR1 SNHLY and CDR2 FYNNEI. The CDR3 is 12 amino acids. With 6 bases removed from V and 10 bases from J, the gap between germline ends came to 15 bases. An expansion of CD8+CD57+ cells by flow cytometry had been shown in patients chosen for sequencing.

The clonotype originates from a human donor with aplastic anemia. The sequencing input was sorted CD4+, CD8+, or CD8+CD57+ T cells (not recorded which) from PBMCs. The V gene is TRBV2, the J gene TRBJ1-2; maybe TRBD1 (6 bases). In DNA form, the CDR3 reads TGTGCCAGCAGCTCGCCTACAGGGCACTACACCTTC. Amino acid sequence: CASSSPTGHYTF.